The clone carrying this T cell receptor (beta chain) was counted only a few times. Its antigen remains unidentified. Total RNA amounts of at least 5 micrograms were extracted per sample. The sample comes from a study of blood T cells in healthy people across ages. Study-wide results and caveats: Significant beta diversity loss was already apparent by age around 36, declining roughly linearly.

Combining a sample-barcoded 5' primer with a J-beta primer mix, a second PCR ran for roughly 7 to 12 cycles. From the 5' RACE reads, TCRdb called clonotypes with MiXCR, one entry per CDR3 protein. The repertoire holds 550,000 to 600,000 distinct CDR3 sequences, with 25% to 30% as singletons. Specimen: blood. This TCR derives from a woman aged 70-85 years in good health.

The CDR3 DNA follows: TGCAGTGCAACCCTAGCGGGGGGGCAGGAGACCCAGTACTTC. It is translated as CSATLAGGQETQYF. The rearrangement uses TRBV20-1 and TRBJ2-5, with 12 bases matching TRBD2. Per germline, CDR1 DFQATT and CDR2 SNEGSKA (reference sequence). The CDR3 extends over 14 amino acids. V gave up 6 bases and J gave up 5 bases; unmatched junction bases: 7.